This T cell receptor (beta chain) was sequenced during a study of blood T cell repertoires in COVID-19. Study details: Whether acute or convalescent, the COVID-19 samples came from the United States, Italy and Spain. The cDNA or gDNA used as material had been derived from T cells, B-cell-depleted T cells, or PBMCs.

The authors' processing: Nucleated cell number was recorded as an estimate derived from reference gene primer amplification. Generated by immunoSEQ multiplex PCR, the TCRdb table keeps only in-frame clones and is missing some. From that table come the V and J calls and clone size; the DNA was used to work out D and trimming. Found here are about 58,000 clones, around 90% of them singletons; the top ten hold 6.5% to 8%. The CDR3 spans 15 residues. Germline V lookup: CDR1 MDHEN, CDR2 SYDVKM. With 6 bases clipped from V and 3 bases from J, the junction kept 7 bases outside the gene matches. The V call is TRBV28, the J call TRBJ1-2, with 10 bases matching TRBD1. The TCR originated in a human donor with active COVID-19. The donor label of this sample is uncertain. The sample was peripheral blood. CDR3 DNA sequence: TGTGCCAGCAGAGTAGGGACAGGGGTTTACTATGGCTACACCTTC. This encodes CASRVGTGVYYGYTF.